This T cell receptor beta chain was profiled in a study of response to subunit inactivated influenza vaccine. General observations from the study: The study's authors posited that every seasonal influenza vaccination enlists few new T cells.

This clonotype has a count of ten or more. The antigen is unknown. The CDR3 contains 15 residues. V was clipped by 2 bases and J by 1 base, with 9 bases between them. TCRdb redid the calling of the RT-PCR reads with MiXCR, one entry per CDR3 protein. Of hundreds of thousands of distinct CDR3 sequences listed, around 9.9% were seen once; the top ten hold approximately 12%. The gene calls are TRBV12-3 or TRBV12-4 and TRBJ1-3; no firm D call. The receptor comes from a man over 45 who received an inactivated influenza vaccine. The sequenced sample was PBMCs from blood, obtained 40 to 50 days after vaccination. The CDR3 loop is CASSLLSDSGNTIYF. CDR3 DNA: TGTGCCAGCAGTTTATTGTCCGATTCTGGAAACACCATATATTTT.